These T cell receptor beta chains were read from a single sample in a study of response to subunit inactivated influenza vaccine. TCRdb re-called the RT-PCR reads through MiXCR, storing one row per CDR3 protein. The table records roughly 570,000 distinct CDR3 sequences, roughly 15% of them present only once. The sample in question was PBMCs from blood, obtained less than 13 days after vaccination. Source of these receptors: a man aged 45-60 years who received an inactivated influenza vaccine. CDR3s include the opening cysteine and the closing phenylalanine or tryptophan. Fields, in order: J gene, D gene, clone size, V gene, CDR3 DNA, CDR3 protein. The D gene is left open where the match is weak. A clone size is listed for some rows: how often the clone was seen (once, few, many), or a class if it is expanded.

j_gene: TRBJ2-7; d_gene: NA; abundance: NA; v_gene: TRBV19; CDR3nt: TGTGCCAGTAGCTTAAACGACAGGCAGGTCACGGGCGAGCAGTACTTC; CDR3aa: CASSLNDRQVTGEQYF
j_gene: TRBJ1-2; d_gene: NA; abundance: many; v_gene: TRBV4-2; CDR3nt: TGTGCCAGCAGCCAAGATCGACGGGCTGAAGGCGGCTACACCTTC; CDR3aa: CASSQDRRAEGGYTF
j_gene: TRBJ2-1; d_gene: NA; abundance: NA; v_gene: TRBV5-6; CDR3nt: TGTGCCAGCAGCGACCCGCAGGGATACAATGAGCAGTTCTTC; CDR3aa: CASSDPQGYNEQFF
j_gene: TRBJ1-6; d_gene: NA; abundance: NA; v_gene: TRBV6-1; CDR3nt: TGTGCCAGCAGCCCAACGTTCGTTAGCTCCTATAATTCACCCCTCCACTTT; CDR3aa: CASSPTFVSSYNSPLHF
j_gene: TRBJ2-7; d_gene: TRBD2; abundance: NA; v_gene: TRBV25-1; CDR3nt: TGTGCCAGCAGGGAAACTAGCGGGAGAGGTGACGAGCAGTACTTC; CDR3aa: CASRETSGRGDEQYF
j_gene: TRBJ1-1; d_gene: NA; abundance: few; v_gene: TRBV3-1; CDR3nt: TGTGCCAGCAGCCAAGATCGTCTCCGGAGGTTT; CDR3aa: CASSQDRLRRF
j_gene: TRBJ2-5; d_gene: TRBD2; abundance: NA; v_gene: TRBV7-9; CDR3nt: TGTGCCAGCAGCTTTACTAGCGGAAGAGGAGGGGAGACCCAGTACTTC; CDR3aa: CASSFTSGRGGETQYF
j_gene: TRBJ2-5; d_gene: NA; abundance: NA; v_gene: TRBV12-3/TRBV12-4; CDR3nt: TGTGCCAGCAGTTTAGTGGCAGGGGGGGTGGAGACCCAGTACTTC; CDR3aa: CASSLVAGGVETQYF
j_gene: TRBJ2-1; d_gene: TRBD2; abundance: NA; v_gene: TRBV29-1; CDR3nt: TGCAGCGTTGTGTCTAGCGGGGGCTACAATGAGCAGTTCTTC; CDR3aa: CSVVSSGGYNEQFF
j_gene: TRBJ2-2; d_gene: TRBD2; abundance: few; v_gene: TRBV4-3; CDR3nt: TGCGCCAGCAGCCAAGATGGAAGCGGGGGGGCGGGAACCGGGGAGCTGTTTTTT; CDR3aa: CASSQDGSGGAGTGELFF
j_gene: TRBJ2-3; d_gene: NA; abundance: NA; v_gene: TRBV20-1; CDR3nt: TGCAGTGCCATATACCAACCGAAATTTAGGTCGAATACGCAGTATTTT; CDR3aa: CSAIYQPKFRSNTQYF
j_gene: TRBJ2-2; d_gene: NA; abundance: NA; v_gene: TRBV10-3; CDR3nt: TGTGCCATCAGAAGACAGGACACCGGGGAGCTGTTTTTT; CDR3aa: CAIRRQDTGELFF
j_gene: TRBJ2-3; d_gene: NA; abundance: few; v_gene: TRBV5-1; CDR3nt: TGCGCCAGCAGCCCGAATGGGCGGATCACAGATACGCAGTATTTT; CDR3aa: CASSPNGRITDTQYF
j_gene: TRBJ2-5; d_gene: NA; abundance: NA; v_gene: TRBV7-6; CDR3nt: TGTGCCAGCAGCTTGTCAGGGAATGTGAAGACCCAGTACTTC; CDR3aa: CASSLSGNVKTQYF
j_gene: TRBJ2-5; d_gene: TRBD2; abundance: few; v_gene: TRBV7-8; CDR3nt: TGTGCCAGCAGCTTTCGGGATAGCGGGGCTTATCAAGAGACCCAGTACTTC; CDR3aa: CASSFRDSGAYQETQYF
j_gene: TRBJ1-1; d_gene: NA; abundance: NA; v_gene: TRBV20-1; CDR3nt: TGCAGTGCAAGAGGGAGACAGAAGAACACTGAAGCTTTCTTT; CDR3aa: CSARGRQKNTEAFF
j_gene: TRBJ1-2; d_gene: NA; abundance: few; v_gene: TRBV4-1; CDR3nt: TGCGCCAGCAGCCAAGGGTCCCTCGGCTACACCTTC; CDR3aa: CASSQGSLGYTF
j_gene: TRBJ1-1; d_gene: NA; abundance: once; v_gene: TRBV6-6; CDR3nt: TGTGCCAGCAGTGCAACAGGGTTCACTGAAGCTTTCTTT; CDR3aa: CASSATGFTEAFF
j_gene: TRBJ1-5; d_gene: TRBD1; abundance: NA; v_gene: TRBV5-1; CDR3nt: TGCGCCAGCAGCCCACAGGGGGCGACCGATCAGCCCCAGCATTTT; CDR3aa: CASSPQGATDQPQHF
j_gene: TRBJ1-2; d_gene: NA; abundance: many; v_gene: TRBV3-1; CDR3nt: TGTGCCAGCAGCCAAGATTCTTTGGTGTTGGATGGCTACACCTTC; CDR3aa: CASSQDSLVLDGYTF
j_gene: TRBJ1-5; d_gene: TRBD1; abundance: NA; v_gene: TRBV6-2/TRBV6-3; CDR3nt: TGTGCCAGCAGTGACACACAGGGGTCCAATCAGCCCCAGCATTTT; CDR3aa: CASSDTQGSNQPQHF
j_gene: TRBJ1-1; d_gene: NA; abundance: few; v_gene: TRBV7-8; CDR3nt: TGTGCCAGCAGCCCAAGGACCCTTATAAGGGTCACTGAAGCTTTCTTT; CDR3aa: CASSPRTLIRVTEAFF
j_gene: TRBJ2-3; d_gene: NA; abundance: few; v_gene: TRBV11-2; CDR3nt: TGTGCCAGCAGCTTAAATCCAGCAACAGATACGCAGTATTTT; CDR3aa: CASSLNPATDTQYF
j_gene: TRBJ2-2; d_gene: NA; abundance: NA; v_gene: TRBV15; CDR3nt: TGTGCCACCCCAGGGGACATAAACACCGGGGAGCTGTTTTTT; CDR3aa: CATPGDINTGELFF
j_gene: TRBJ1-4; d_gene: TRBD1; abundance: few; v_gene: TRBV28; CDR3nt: TGTGCCAGCGGTACAGCGGGGACAGGGTACGAAAAACTGTTTTTT; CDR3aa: CASGTAGTGYEKLFF
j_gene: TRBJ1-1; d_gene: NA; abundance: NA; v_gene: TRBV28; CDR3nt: TGTGCCAGCAGCTGGACCGGGACATCAATCCCCTCCCTGAACACTGAAGCTTTCTTT; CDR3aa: CASSWTGTSIPSLNTEAFF
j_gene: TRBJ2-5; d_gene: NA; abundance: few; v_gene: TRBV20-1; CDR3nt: TGCAGTGCTAGAGAGGACGGGGGGACCCAGTACTTC; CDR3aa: CSAREDGGTQYF
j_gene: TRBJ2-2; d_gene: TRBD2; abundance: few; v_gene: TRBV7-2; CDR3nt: TGTGCCAGCAGAACTATAGCGGGGGCCGGGGAGCTGTTTTTT; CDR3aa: CASRTIAGAGELFF
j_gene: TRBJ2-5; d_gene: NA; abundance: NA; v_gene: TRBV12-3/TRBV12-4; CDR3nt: TGTGCCAGCAGTTTTAAATTTGGTCGGTTGGAGACCCAGTACTTC; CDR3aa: CASSFKFGRLETQYF
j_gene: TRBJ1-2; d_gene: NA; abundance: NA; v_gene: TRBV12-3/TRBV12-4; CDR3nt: TGTGCCAGCAGTTTAGCGCTGGGGACCTACACCTTC; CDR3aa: CASSLALGTYTF
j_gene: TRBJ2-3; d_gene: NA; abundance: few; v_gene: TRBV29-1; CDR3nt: TGCAGCGTCAGGGGTACAGCTAGCACAGATACGCAGTATTTT; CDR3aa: CSVRGTASTDTQYF